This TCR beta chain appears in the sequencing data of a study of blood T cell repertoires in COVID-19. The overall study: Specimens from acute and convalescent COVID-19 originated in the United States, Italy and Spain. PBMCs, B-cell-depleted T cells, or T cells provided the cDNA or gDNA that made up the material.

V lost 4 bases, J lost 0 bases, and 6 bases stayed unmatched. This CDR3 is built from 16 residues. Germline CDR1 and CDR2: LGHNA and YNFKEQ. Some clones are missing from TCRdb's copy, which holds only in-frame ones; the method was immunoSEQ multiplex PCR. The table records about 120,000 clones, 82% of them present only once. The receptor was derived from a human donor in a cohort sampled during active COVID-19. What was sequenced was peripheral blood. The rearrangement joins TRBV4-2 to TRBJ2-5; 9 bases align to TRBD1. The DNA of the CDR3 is TGTGCCAGCAGCCCGACAGGGGGTGCGAACCAAGAGACCCAGTACTTC. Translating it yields CASSPTGGANQETQYF.